This TCR beta chain was observed in a study of shared T cell receptors in the human thymus. The table came from immunoSEQ multiplex PCR; TCRdb's copy has only in-frame clones and leaves some out. This sample has 540,000 or so clones, with 75% to 85% found just once. J gave up 2 bases and V 1 base, and 6 bases lay outside the gene matches. The CDR3 covers 17 residues. Germline-derived CDR1 and CDR2 are LGHNT and FRNRAP. This clone was seen just once. These sequences were also reported in another study, on human thymus T cells.

This sequence originates from a boy in the first two years of life with a congenital heart defect. The chain links TRBV12-5 to TRBJ2-3; 10 bases map to TRBD2. The sample was thymocytes. In DNA, the CDR3 is TGTGCTAGTGGTTTGGCCGACACTAGCGGGAACACAGATACGCAGTATTTT. Translating it yields CASGLADTSGNTDTQYF.